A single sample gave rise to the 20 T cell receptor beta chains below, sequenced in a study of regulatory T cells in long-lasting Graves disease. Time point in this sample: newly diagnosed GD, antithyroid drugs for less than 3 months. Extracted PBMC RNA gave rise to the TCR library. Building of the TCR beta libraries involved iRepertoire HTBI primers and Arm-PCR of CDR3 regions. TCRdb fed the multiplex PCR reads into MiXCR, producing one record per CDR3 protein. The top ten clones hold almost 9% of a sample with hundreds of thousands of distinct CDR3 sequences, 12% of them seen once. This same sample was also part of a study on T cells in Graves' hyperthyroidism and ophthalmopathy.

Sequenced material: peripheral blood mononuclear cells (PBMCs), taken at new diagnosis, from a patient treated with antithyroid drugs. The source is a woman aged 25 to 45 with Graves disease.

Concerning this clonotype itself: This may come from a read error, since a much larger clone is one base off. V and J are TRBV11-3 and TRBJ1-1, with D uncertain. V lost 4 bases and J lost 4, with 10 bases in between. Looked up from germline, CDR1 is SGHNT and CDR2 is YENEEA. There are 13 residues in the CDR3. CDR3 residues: CASSSAEVTEAFF. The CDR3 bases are TGTGCCAGCAGCTCCGCGGAGGTCACTGAAGCTTTCTTT.

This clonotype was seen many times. The CDR3 DNA follows: TGCGCCAGCAGCTTGGACCTAGCGGGAAATGAGCAGTTCTTC. Encoded protein: CASSLDLAGNEQFF. This rearrangement joins TRBV5-1 to TRBJ2-1; 9 nucleotides line up with TRBD2. There are 14 residues in the CDR3. V shed 0 bases and J 7 bases; nucleotides not matched to a gene: 2. The germline CDR1 and CDR2 sequences are SGHRS and YFSETQ.

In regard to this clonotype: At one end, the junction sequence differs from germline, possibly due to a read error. CDR3 protein: CSAQGLAGVLETQCF. CDR3 nucleotide sequence: TGCAGTGCTCAAGGACTAGCGGGAGTTCTCGAGACCCAGTGCTTC. The chain carries TRBV20-1 and TRBJ2-5, with 13 nucleotides matching TRBD2. This CDR3 spans 15 amino acids. Germline CDR1 DFQATT, CDR2 SNEGSKA (reference sequence).

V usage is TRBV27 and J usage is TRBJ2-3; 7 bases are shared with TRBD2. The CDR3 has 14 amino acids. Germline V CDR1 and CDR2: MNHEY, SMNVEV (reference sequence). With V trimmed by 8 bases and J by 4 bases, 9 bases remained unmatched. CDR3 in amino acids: CASQPGGQSDTQYF. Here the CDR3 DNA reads TGTGCCAGCCAGCCGGGAGGCCAGTCAGATACGCAGTATTTT.

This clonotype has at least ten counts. This chain's CDR3 is CAISDGKYEQYF. In nucleotides, the CDR3 is TGTGCCATCAGTGATGGCAAGTACGAGCAGTACTTC. This chain joins TRBV10-3 and TRBJ2-7; D unclear. The germline gives CDR1 ENHRY, CDR2 SYGVKD. The CDR3 is made up of 12 amino acids. V was clipped by 3 bases and J by 4 bases, with 7 bases between them.

This CDR3 reads CSARDDRGGYNEQFF. In DNA form, the CDR3 reads TGCAGTGCTAGAGACGACAGGGGGGGGTACAATGAGCAGTTCTTC. The V gene is TRBV20-1, the J gene TRBJ2-1; 9 bases are a match to TRBD1. J gave up 4 bases and V 0 bases, and 4 bases lay outside the gene matches. This CDR3 comprises 15 residues. Germline V gives CDR1 DFQATT, CDR2 SNEGSKA (reference sequence).

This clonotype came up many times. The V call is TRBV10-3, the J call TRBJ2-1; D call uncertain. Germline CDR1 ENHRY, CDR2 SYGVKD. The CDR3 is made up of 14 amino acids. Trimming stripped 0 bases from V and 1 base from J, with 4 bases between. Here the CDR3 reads CAISESGSYNEQFF. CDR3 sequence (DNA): TGTGCCATCAGTGAGTCAGGATCCTACAATGAGCAGTTCTTC.

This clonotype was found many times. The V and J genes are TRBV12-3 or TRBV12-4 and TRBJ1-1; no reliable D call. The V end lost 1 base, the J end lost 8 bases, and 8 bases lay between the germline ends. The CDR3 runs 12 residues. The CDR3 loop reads CASSLEGSEAFF. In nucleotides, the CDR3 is TGTGCCAGCAGTTTAGAAGGCAGCGAAGCTTTCTTT.

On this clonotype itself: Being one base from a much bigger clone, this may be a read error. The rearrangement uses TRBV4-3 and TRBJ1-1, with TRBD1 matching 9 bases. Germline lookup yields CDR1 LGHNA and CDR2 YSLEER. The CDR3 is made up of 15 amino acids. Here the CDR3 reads CAGSQDGDRVPEAFF. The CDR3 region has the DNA TGCGCCGGCAGCCAAGATGGGGACAGGGTCCCTGAAGCTTTCTTT.

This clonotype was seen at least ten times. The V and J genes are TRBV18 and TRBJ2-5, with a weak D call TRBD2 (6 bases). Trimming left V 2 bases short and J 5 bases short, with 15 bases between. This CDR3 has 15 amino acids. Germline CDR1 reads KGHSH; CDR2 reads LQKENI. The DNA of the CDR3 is TGTGCCAGCTCACCAAACTTCGGGAGCGGGGAGACCCAGTACTTC. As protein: CASSPNFGSGETQYF.

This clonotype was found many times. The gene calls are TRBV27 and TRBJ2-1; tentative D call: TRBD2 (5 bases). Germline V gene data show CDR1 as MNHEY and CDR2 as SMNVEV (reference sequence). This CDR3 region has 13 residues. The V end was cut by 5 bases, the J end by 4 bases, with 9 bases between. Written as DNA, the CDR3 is TGTGCCAGCAGTATAGACTATTACAATGAGCAGTTCTTC. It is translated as CASSIDYYNEQFF.

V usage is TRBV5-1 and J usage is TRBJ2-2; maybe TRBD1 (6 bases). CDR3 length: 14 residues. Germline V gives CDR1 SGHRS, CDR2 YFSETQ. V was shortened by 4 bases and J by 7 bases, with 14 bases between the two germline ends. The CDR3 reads CASSGDTTVGELFF. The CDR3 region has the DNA TGCGCCAGCAGCGGGGACACCACAGTCGGGGAGCTGTTTTTT.

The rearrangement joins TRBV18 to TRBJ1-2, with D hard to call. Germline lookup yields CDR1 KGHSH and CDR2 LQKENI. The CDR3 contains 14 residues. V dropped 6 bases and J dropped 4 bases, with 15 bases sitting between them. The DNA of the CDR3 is TGTGCCAGCTCGCCCATCGAGTTGGGCTATGGCTACACCTTC. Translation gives CASSPIELGYGYTF.

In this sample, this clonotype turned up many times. For the CDR3, the DNA is TGTGCCAGCAGTTACCGAGGGTTTAGCAATCAGCCCCAGCATTTT. It translates to CASSYRGFSNQPQHF. This rearrangement joins TRBV28 to TRBJ1-5; D not resolved. Trimming took 4 bases from V and 0 from J, leaving 10 bases between them. Germline lookup yields CDR1 MDHEN and CDR2 SYDVKM. The CDR3 contains 15 residues.

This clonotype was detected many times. The CDR3 DNA reads as TGTGCCTGGAGTAGGAGGCGGAATGAGCAGTTCTTC. Translating gives CAWSRRRNEQFF. The chain carries TRBV30 and TRBJ2-1, with D possibly being TRBD2 (5 bases). The CDR3 totals 12 residues. V lost 2 bases and J lost 7, with 9 bases in between. Germline assignment: CDR1 GTSNPN and CDR2 SVGIG (reference sequence).

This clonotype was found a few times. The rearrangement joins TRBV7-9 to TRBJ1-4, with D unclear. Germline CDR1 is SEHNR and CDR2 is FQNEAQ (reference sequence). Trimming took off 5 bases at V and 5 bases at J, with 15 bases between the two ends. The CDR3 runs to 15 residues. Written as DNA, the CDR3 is TGTGCCAGCAGCCCGGCGAGGGTTCGGAATGAAAAACTGTTTTTT. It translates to CASSPARVRNEKLFF.

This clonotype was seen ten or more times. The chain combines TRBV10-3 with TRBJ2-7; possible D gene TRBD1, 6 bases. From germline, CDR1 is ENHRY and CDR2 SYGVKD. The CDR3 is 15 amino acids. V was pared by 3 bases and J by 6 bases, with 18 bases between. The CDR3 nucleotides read TGTGCCATCAGTGACCGACTGAGGGGGACGGTCGAGCAGTACTTC. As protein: CAISDRLRGTVEQYF.

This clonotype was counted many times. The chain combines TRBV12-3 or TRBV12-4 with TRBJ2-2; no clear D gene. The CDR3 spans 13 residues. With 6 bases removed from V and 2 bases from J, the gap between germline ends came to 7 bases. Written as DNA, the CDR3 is TGTGCCAGCAGCCCCATAAACACCGGGGAGCTGTTTTTT. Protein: CASSPINTGELFF.

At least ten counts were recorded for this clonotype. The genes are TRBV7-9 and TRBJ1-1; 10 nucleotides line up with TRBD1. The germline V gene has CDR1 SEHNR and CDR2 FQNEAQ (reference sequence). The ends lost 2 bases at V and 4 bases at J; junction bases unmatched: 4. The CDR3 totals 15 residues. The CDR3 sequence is CASSLPGTGVTEAFF. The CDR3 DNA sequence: TGTGCCAGCAGCTTACCCGGGACAGGGGTCACTGAAGCTTTCTTT.

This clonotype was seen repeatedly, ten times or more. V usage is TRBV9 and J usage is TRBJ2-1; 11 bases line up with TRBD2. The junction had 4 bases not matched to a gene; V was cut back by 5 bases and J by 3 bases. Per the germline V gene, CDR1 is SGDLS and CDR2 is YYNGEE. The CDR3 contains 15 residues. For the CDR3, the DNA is TGTGCCAGCAGTGAAACTAGCGGGAGCTACAATGAGCAGTTCTTC. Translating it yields CASSETSGSYNEQFF.